The 20 T cell receptor beta chains below come from one sample, sequenced in a study of post-analysis software for immune sequencing data (dated by TCRdb to about 2015). Their antigens are not known. On the study overall, not on this receptor specifically: About 5 TRBV segments, including TRBV5-6, TRBV5-1 and TRBV20-1, were significantly more frequent in patients than controls.

Receptors were amplified or captured by PCR. Instrument used: Illumina HiSeq 2500. To reduce PCR and sequencing biases, unique molecular identifiers were built into the TCR beta cDNA libraries. TCRdb ran its own pipeline on the public reads, namely fastp trimming at Q25 and MiXCR clone calling, and kept in-frame beta chains. For every CDR3 protein sequence, its rows merge into one entry that carries the most common genes and DNA. The sample contains approximately 460,000 distinct CDR3 sequences, roughly 46% of them found a single time. 12% of the sample goes to the ten largest clones. The sample taken for sequencing was blood. These receptors were taken from a girl aged 5-17 years with multiple sclerosis.

V is TRBV7-2 and J is TRBJ2-1, with D perhaps given as TRBD1 or TRBD2 (6 bases each). The CDR3 sequence is 18 residues long. Looked up from germline, CDR1 is SGHTA and CDR2 is FQGNSA. Trimming shortened V by 5 bases and J by 5 bases, and 25 bases separated the two germline ends. The CDR3 bases are TGTGCCAGCAGCCCGAAAGGGGGACTCACCTACCGGAACAATGAGCAGTTCTTC. Translating it yields CASSPKGGLTYRNNEQFF. Supplemented by reference TRBV7-2 and TRBJ2-1, the full variable domain reads GAGVSQSPSNKVTEKGKDVELRCDPISGHTALYWYRQSLGQGLEFLIYFQGNSAPDKSGLPSDRFSAERTGGSVSTLTIQRTQQEDSAVYLCASSPKGGLTYRNNEQFFGPGTRLTVL.

This clonotype was detected a few times. This chain connects TRBV29-1 to TRBJ2-1, with TRBD2 matching over 8 bases. CDR3 length equals 14 residues. J lost 4 bases, V lost 4 bases, and 6 bases had no gene match. Germline V gives CDR1 SQVTM, CDR2 ANQGSEA. CDR3 in amino acids: CSVGLAGGYNEQFF. The DNA for the CDR3 is TGCAGCGTTGGGCTAGCGGGCGGTTACAATGAGCAGTTCTTC.

This chain uses TRBV6-5 with TRBJ2-6; 8 bases line up with TRBD1. This CDR3 comprises 21 residues. V gave up 4 bases and J gave up 1 base; unmatched junction bases: 18. Germline assignment: CDR1 MNHEY and CDR2 SVGAGI. The CDR3 is CASSSPRALDRVYSGANVLTF. CDR3 nucleotides: TGTGCCAGCAGTTCCCCCCGGGCTCTGGACAGGGTATATTCTGGGGCCAACGTCCTGACTTTC.

V gene TRBV20-1 combines with J gene TRBJ2-3, with a possible D match to TRBD2 (6 bases). This CDR3 contains 16 residues. V was cut by 0 bases and J by 9 bases, with 22 bases left in between. CDR1 is DFQATT and CDR2 is SNEGSKA in the germline V gene (reference sequence). The CDR3, as DNA: TGCAGTGCTAGAGACGTATCTACGGGAGAACGGGGGACGCAGTATTTT. It specifies CSARDVSTGERGTQYF.

The chain has TRBV24-1 and TRBJ2-1, with a tentative D call TRBD1 (7 bases). The CDR3 is 16 residues long. Per germline, CDR1 KGHDR and CDR2 SFDVKD. V lost 8 bases to trimming and J lost 7 bases, with 23 bases between them. The CDR3 reads CATTGGPRGRGNEQFF. The CDR3 bases are TGTGCCACCACCGGGGGCCCTAGGGGGCGCGGGAATGAGCAGTTCTTC.

This clonotype has just a few counts. This chain links TRBV6-4 with TRBJ2-3, with 9 bases matching TRBD2. The V and J ends lost 4 bases and 1 base, in that order; junction bases with no gene match: 6. Germline lookup yields CDR1 MRHNA and CDR2 SNTAGT. The CDR3 contains 16 residues. The CDR3 DNA is TGTGCCAGCAGTGTGAAGCGGGAGGACGGCACAGATACGCAGTATTTT. Amino acids: CASSVKREDGTDTQYF.

This clonotype was found a few times. V gene TRBV27 combines with J gene TRBJ2-5; no reliable D call. The V and J ends lost 3 bases and 5 bases respectively, with 16 bases between them. This CDR3 is 15 amino acids long. Germline-derived CDR1 and CDR2 are MNHEY and SMNVEV (reference sequence). The CDR3 loop reads CASSLGQRAWETQYF. DNA of the CDR3: TGTGCCAGCAGTTTGGGCCAGAGAGCATGGGAGACCCAGTACTTC.

V gene TRBV4-1 combines with J gene TRBJ2-7; TRBD2 agrees at 10 bases. The CDR3 is 16 amino acids. Unmatched junction bases numbered 4, after V lost 2 bases and J lost 0 bases. CDR1 and CDR2 (germline): MGHRA, YSYEKL. DNA of the CDR3: TGCGCCAGCAGCCAATTCGGGACTAGCGACTCCTACGAGCAGTACTTC. Amino acids: CASSQFGTSDSYEQYF.

This sequence joins TRBV28 and TRBJ1-2, with TRBD1 matching over 11 bases. Germline lookup yields CDR1 MDHEN and CDR2 SYDVKM. The CDR3 contains 16 residues. Germline trimming cut 4 bases from V and 6 bases from J; bases unmatched to any gene: 10. CDR3 in DNA: TGTGCCAGCAGTTCTCCCCAAAGGACAGGGGGCGATGGCTACACCTTC. Its translation: CASSSPQRTGGDGYTF.

The V gene is TRBV24-1, the J gene TRBJ2-7, with 7 positions matching TRBD1. Germline CDR1 is KGHDR and CDR2 is SFDVKD. The CDR3 consists of 11 residues. V shed 9 bases and J 3 bases; nucleotides not matched to a gene: 1. The CDR3 DNA is TGTGCCACCGGGACAGTCTACGAGCAGTACTTC. The encoded protein is CATGTVYEQYF.

This clonotype appeared a few times. The chain recombines TRBV11-2 with TRBJ2-7; TRBD2 aligns across 7 bases. With V trimmed by 8 bases and J by 2 bases, 6 bases remained unmatched. The CDR3 runs to 13 residues. In germline, CDR1 is SGHAT, CDR2 FQNNGV. The CDR3 spells CASVERGPYEQYF. Written as DNA, the CDR3 is TGTGCCAGCGTTGAGCGGGGTCCCTACGAGCAGTACTTC.

The rearrangement links TRBV7-3 to TRBJ2-7, with 8 bases matching TRBD2. The J call is in doubt because the DNA end fits TRBJ2-5 better. The CDR3 length is 13 residues. Germline V gene lookup returns CDR1 SGHTA and CDR2 FQGTGA. The CDR3: CASSQTSAETQYF. CDR3 DNA: TGTGCCAGCAGCCAGACTAGCGCGGAGACCCAGTACTTC.

The V gene is TRBV5-1, the J gene TRBJ2-3; TRBD2 agrees at 11 bases. The junction had 9 bases not matched to a gene; V was cut back by 3 bases and J by 0 bases. Per germline, CDR1 SGHRS and CDR2 YFSETQ. This CDR3 has 18 residues. The CDR3 loop is CASSYPGTSGSSTDTQYF. In DNA, the CDR3 is TGCGCCAGCAGCTACCCCGGGACTAGCGGTTCGAGCACAGATACGCAGTATTTT.

Ten or more counts support this clonotype. This sequence joins TRBV7-8 and TRBJ1-1; 10 bases agree with TRBD1. Trimming removed 5 bases from V and 0 bases from J; junction bases left unmatched: 12. CDR1 is SGHVS, CDR2 FQNEAQ, per germline. This CDR3 region has 18 residues. This CDR3 is CASSRRRGQGQMNTEAFF. The DNA of the CDR3 is TGTGCCAGCAGCCGCCGGAGGGGACAGGGGCAAATGAACACTGAAGCTTTCTTT.

This clonotype was found a few times. The genes are TRBV11-3 and TRBJ2-3; D tentatively fits TRBD1 or TRBD2 (5 bases each). The CDR3 has 14 residues. Germline V CDR1 and CDR2: SGHNT, YENEEA. V shed 5 bases and J shed 6 bases, with 15 bases lying between them. The CDR3 DNA sequence: TGTGCCAGCAGCCTCGGGGCCACCGAGGATACGCAGTATTTT. Protein sequence: CASSLGATEDTQYF.

J is TRBJ1-4 and V is TRBV24-1; 10 bases are a match to TRBD1. The CDR3 is made up of 15 amino acids. Germline CDR1 is KGHDR and CDR2 is SFDVKD. V dropped 4 bases and J dropped 7; count of bases not matched to a gene: 5. The CDR3 nucleotides read TGTGCCACCAGTGACCCGGGACAGGGGAGTGAAAAACTGTTTTTT. It is translated as CATSDPGQGSEKLFF.

This clonotype was counted a few times. V usage is TRBV15 and J usage is TRBJ2-1, with a tentative D call TRBD2 (5 bases). Germline CDR1 LNHNV, CDR2 YYDKDF (reference sequence). V was pared by 0 bases and J by 3 bases, with 9 bases between. The CDR3 covers 15 residues. CDR3 sequence reads: CATSRELGGYNEQFF. CDR3 DNA sequence: TGTGCCACCAGCAGAGAACTAGGAGGCTACAATGAGCAGTTCTTC.

This clonotype occurred a few times. The chain recombines TRBV7-2 with TRBJ2-7; D is uncertain. Germline V CDR1 and CDR2: SGHTA, FQGNSA. V was cut by 2 bases and J by 10 bases, with 12 bases left in between. This CDR3 has 12 amino acids. As DNA, the CDR3 is TGTGCCAGCAGCTTATGGCAGTCACCCCAGTACTTC. Translation: CASSLWQSPQYF.

This clonotype was picked up a small number of times. The gene calls are TRBV7-3 and TRBJ1-5; no firm D call. The CDR3 length is 13 residues. Germline loops: CDR1 SGHTA, CDR2 FQGTGA. The V gene lost 1 base and the J gene lost 5 bases, with 6 bases spanning the gap. The CDR3 loop reads CASSLSVDQPQHF. The CDR3, as DNA: TGTGCCAGCAGCTTAAGTGTTGATCAGCCCCAGCATTTT.

The V gene is TRBV25-1, the J gene TRBJ2-5; 7 bases fit TRBD2. CDR1 and CDR2 (germline): MGHDK, SYGVNS. The CDR3 is 14 amino acids. J was trimmed by 2 bases and V by 6 bases; bases with no gene match: 6. CDR3 region: CASREAGWQETQYF. The DNA for the CDR3 is TGTGCCAGCAGGGAAGCGGGATGGCAAGAGACCCAGTACTTC.